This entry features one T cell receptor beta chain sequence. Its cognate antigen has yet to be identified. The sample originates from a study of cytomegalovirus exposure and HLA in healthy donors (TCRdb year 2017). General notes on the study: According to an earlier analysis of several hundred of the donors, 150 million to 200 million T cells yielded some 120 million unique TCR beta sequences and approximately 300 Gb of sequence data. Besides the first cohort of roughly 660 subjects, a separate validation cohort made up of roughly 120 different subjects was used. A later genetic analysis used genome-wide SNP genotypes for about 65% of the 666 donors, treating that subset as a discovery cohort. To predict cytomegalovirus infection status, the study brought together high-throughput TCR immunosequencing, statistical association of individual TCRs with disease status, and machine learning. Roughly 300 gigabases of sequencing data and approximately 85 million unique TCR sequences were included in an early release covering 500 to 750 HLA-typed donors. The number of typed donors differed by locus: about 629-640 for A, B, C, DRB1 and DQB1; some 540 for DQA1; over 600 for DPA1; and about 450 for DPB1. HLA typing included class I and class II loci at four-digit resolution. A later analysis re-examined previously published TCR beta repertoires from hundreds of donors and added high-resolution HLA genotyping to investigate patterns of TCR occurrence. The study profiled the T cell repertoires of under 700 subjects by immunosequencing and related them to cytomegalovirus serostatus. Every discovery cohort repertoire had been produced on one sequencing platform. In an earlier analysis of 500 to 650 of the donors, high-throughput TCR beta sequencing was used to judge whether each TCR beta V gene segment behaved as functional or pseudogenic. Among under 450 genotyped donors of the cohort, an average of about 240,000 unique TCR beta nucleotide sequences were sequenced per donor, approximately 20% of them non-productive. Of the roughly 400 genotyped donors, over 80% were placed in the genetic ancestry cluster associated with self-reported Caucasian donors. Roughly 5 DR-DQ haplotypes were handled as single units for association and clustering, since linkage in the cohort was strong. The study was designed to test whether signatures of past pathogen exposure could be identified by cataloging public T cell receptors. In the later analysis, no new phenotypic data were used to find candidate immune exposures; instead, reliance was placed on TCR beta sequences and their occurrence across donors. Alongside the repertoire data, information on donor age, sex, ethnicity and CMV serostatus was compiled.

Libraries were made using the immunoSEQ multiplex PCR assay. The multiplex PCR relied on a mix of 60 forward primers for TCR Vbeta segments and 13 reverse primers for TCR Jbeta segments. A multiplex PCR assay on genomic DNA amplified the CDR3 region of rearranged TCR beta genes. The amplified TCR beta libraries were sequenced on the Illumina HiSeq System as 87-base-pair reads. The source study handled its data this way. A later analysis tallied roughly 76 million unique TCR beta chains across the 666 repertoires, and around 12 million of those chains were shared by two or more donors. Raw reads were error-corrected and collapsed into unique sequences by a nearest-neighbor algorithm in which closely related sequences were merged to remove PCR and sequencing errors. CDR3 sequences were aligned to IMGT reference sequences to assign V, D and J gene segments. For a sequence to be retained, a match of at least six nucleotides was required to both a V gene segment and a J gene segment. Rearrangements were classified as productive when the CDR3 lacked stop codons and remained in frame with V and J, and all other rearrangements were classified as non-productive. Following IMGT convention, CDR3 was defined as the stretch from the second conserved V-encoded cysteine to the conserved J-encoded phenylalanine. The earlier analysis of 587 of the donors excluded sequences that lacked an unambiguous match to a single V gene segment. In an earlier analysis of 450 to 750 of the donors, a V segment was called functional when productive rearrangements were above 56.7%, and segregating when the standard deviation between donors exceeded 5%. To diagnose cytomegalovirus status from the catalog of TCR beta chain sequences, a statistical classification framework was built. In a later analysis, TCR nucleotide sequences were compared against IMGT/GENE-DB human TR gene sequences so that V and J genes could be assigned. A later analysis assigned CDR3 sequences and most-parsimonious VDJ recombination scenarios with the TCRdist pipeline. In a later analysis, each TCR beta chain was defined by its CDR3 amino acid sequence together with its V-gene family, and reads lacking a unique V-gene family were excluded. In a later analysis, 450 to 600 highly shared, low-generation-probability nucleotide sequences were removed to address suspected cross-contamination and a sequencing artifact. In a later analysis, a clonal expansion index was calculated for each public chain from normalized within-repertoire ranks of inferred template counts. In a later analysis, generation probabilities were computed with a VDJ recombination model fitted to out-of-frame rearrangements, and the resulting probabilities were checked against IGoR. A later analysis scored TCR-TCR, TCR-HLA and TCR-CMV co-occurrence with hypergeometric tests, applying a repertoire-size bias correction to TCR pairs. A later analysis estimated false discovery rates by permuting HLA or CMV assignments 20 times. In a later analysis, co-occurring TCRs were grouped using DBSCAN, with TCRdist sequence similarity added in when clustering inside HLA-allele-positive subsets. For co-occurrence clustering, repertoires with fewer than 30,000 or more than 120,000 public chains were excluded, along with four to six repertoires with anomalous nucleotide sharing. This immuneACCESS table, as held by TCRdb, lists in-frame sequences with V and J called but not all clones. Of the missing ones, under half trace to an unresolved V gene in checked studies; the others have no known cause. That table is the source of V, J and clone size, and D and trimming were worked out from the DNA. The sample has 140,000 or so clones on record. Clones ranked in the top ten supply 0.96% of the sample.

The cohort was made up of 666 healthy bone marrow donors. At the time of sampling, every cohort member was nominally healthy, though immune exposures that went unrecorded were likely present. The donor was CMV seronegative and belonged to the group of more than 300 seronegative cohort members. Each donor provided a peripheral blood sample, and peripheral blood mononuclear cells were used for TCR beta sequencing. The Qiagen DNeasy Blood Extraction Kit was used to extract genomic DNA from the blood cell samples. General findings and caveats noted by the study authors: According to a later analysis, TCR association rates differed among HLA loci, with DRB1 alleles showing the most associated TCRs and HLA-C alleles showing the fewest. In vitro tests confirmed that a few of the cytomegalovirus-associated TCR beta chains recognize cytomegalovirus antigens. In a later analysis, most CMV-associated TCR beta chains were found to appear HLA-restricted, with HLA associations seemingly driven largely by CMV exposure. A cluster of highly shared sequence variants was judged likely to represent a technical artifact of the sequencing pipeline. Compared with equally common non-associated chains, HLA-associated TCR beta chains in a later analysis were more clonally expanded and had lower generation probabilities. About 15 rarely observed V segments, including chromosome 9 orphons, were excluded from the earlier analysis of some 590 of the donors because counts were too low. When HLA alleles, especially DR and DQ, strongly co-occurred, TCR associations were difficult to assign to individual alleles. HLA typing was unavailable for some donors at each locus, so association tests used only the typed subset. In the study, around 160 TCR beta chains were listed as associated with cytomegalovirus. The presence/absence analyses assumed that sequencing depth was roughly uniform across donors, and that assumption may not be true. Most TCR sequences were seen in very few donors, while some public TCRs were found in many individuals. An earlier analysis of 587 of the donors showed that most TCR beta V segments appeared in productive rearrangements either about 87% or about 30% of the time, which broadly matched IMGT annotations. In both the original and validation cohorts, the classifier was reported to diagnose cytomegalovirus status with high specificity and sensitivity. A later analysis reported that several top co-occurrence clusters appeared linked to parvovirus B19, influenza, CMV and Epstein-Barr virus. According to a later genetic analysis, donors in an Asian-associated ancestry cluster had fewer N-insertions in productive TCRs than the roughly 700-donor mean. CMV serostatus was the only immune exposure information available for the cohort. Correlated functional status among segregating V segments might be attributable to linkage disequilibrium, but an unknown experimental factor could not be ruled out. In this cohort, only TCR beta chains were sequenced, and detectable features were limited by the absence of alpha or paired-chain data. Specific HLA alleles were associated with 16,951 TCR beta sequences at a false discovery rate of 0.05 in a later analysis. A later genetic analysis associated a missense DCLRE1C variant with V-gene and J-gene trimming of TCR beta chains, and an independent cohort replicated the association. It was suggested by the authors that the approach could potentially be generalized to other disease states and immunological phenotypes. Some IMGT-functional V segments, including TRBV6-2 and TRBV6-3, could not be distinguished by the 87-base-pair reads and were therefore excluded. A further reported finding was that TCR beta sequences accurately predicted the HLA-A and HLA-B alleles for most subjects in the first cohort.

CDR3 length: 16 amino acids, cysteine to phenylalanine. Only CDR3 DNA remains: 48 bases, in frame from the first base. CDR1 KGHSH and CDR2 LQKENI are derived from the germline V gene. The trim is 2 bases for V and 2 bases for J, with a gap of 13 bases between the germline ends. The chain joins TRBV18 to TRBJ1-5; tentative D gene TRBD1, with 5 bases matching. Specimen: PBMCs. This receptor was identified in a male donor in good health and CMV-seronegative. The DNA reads TGTGCCAGCTCACCAGAGACAGTCACCGGCAATCAGCCCCAGCATTTT. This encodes CASSPETVTGNQPQHF.